Listed below are T cell receptor beta chains from one sample, sequenced in a study of blood T cell repertoires in COVID-19. Profiled with immunoSEQ multiplex PCR; TCRdb holds only in-frame clones, not every one. The data contain about 110,000 clones, 75% to 90% of them seen just once; the ten biggest clones take up 5.5%. Material for sequencing was peripheral blood. The receptors derive from an older woman with COVID-19, enrolled during active disease. Each CDR3 is given with its conserved first and last residue. A D gene is named only where the DNA matches it firmly. Clone sizes are given selectively: once, few, many, or a class where the clone is expanded.

- | - | TRBJ2-2 | TRBV27 | CASSLNYGELFF | TGTGCCAGCAGTTTAAATTACGGGGAGCTGTTTTTT
TRBD1 | - | TRBJ1-6 | TRBV5-6 | CASSLGQINSPLHF | TGTGCCAGCAGCCTGGGACAGATTAATTCACCCCTCCACTTT
TRBD1 | - | TRBJ1-1 | TRBV4-1 | CASSPVPGQGTTEAFF | TGCGCCAGCAGCCCGGTACCGGGACAGGGGACCACTGAAGCTTTCTTT
TRBD1 | few | TRBJ1-2 | TRBV10-3 | CAISDSTARGQYGYTF | TGTGCCATCAGTGATTCGACGGCCAGGGGGCAATATGGCTACACCTTC
- | - | TRBJ1-5 | TRBV6-2/TRBV6-3 | CASSLRGGTNQPQHF | TGTGCCAGCAGTTTACGGGGGGGCACCAATCAGCCCCAGCATTTT
- | few | TRBJ1-5 | TRBV6-6 | CASSLPGGSSYSNQPQHF | TGTGCCAGCAGTCTACCCGGGGGGAGTTCATATAGCAATCAGCCCCAGCATTTT
- | - | TRBJ2-7 | TRBV30 | CAWSVGSEGYYYEQYF | TGTGCCTGGAGTGTAGGAAGTGAGGGCTACTACTACGAGCAGTACTTC
TRBD2 | - | TRBJ2-3 | TRBV7-9 | CASSETAGGPRHTQYF | TGTGCCAGCAGCGAAACAGCGGGGGGGCCGCGGCATACGCAGTATTTT
TRBD1 | - | TRBJ2-1 | TRBV19 | CASNTLGQGGYNEQFF | TGTGCCAGTAATACCCTGGGACAGGGGGGTTACAATGAGCAGTTCTTC
- | once | TRBJ2-1 | TRBV29-1 | CSAVGQGDEQFF | TGCAGCGCCGTCGGGCAGGGTGATGAGCAGTTCTTC
TRBD1 | - | TRBJ2-6 | TRBV10-3 | CAISESGATGGAGANVLTF | TGTGCCATCAGTGAGTCGGGGGCTACAGGGGGCGCTGGGGCCAACGTCCTGACTTTC
- | - | TRBJ2-5 | TRBV19 | CASSIGDNPQETQYF | TGTGCCAGTAGTATAGGAGATAACCCCCAAGAGACCCAGTACTTC
TRBD1 | - | TRBJ2-5 | TRBV7-6 | CASSLTPGQGGRETQYF | TGTGCCAGCAGCTTAACCCCAGGACAGGGGGGTCGGGAGACCCAGTACTTC
- | few | TRBJ1-6 | TRBV20-1 | CSASYRRESSPLHF | TGCAGTGCTAGTTATCGACGGGAGTCTTCACCCCTCCACTTT
- | - | TRBJ1-5 | TRBV27 | CASMELEGNQPQHF | TGTGCCAGCATGGAGTTGGAGGGCAATCAGCCCCAGCATTTT
- | - | TRBJ2-5 | TRBV5-1 | CASSFGGDQETQYF | TGCGCCAGCAGCTTCGGCGGGGACCAAGAGACCCAGTACTTC
- | once | TRBJ2-3 | TRBV12-3/TRBV12-4 | CASTRTGDTQYF | TGTGCCAGCACGCGGACGGGGGATACGCAGTATTTT
TRBD1 | - | TRBJ1-2 | TRBV4-3 | CASSQDLGQGARGYTF | TGCGCCAGCAGCCAAGATCTGGGACAGGGGGCGCGTGGCTACACCTTC
- | - | TRBJ2-7 | TRBV3-1/TRBV3-2 | CASSQWTAYEQYF | TGTGCCAGCAGCCAATGGACAGCCTACGAGCAGTACTTC
- | few | TRBJ1-5 | TRBV7-2 | CASSLAGASNQPQHF | TGTGCCAGCAGCTTAGCAGGGGCCAGCAATCAGCCCCAGCATTTT
TRBD1 | few | TRBJ2-7 | TRBV2 | CASRKGQEANEQYF | TGTGCCAGCAGGAAGGGACAGGAGGCCAACGAGCAGTACTTC
TRBD1 | - | TRBJ1-1 | TRBV10-3 | CAISESEGGGGAFF | TGTGCCATCAGTGAGTCGGAAGGGGGCGGTGGAGCTTTCTTT
- | - | TRBJ1-1 | TRBV4-2 | CASTLLGGTEAFF | TGTGCCAGCACCCTACTCGGGGGGACTGAAGCTTTCTTT
- | - | TRBJ1-2 | TRBV7-2 | CASSFTVNYGYTF | TGTGCCAGCAGCTTTACAGTTAACTATGGCTACACCTTC
TRBD2 | - | TRBJ2-3 | TRBV9 | CASSYKLTSGLSTDTQYF | TGTGCCAGCAGCTACAAACTAACTAGCGGCCTAAGCACAGATACGCAGTATTTT
- | - | TRBJ1-5 | TRBV7-9 | CASSLGTVSNQPQHF | TGTGCCAGCAGCTTAGGGACAGTTAGCAATCAGCCCCAGCATTTT
TRBD2 | - | TRBJ2-3 | TRBV7-2 | CASSLVAGGQGDTQYF | TGTGCCAGCAGCTTAGTAGCGGGGGGGCAGGGTGATACGCAGTATTTT
TRBD1 | few | TRBJ1-2 | TRBV3-1/TRBV3-2 | CASSPQGSYGYTF | TGTGCCAGCAGCCCACAGGGGTCCTATGGCTACACCTTC
TRBD1 | - | TRBJ2-7 | TRBV2 | CASSANHRTGSGYEQYF | TGTGCCAGCAGCGCTAATCATAGGACAGGGTCGGGCTACGAGCAGTACTTC
TRBD1 | - | TRBJ1-6 | TRBV6-5 | CASSGTGGRSPLHF | TGTGCCAGTTCGGGGACAGGGGGGAGGTCACCCCTCCACTTT
- | - | TRBJ1-1 | TRBV6-5 | CASRAPGSGTEAFF | TGTGCCAGCAGGGCGCCGGGGTCGGGCACTGAAGCTTTCTTT
TRBD1 | - | TRBJ1-4 | TRBV3-1/TRBV3-2 | CASVGQEGEKLFF | TGTGCCAGCGTGGGACAGGAAGGTGAAAAACTGTTTTTT
TRBD2 | - | TRBJ2-1 | TRBV7-2 | CASSLVGTRFGHEQFF | TGTGCCAGCAGCTTAGTCGGGACTAGGTTCGGCCATGAGCAGTTCTTC
- | - | TRBJ1-2 | TRBV14 | CASSQDQGTYYGYTF | TGTGCCAGCAGCCAAGATCAAGGGACATATTATGGCTACACCTTC
TRBD1 | - | TRBJ2-2 | TRBV6-5 | CASSLTGGTGELFF | TGTGCCAGCAGTTTAACAGGGGGGACCGGGGAGCTGTTTTTT
- | - | TRBJ1-5 | TRBV11-2 | CASSLHRDNQPQHF | TGTGCCAGCAGCTTACACAGAGACAATCAGCCCCAGCATTTT
TRBD2 | - | TRBJ2-3 | TRBV7-2 | CASSQRRTGGPSDTQYF | TGTGCCAGCAGCCAACGAAGAACGGGGGGGCCTTCAGATACGCAGTATTTT
- | - | TRBJ2-5 | TRBV12-5 | CASGLGGTGGEQETQYF | TGTGCTAGTGGTTTGGGGGGGACTGGTGGGGAACAAGAGACCCAGTACTTC
- | - | TRBJ1-1 | TRBV11-1 | CASSHTGRSEAFF | TGTGCCAGCAGCCACACAGGAAGATCTGAAGCTTTCTTT
TRBD1 | - | TRBJ1-1 | TRBV6-2/TRBV6-3 | CASSGQGGVTEAFF | TGTGCCAGCAGCGGACAGGGGGGGGTCACTGAAGCTTTCTTT
- | - | TRBJ1-1 | TRBV7-3 | CASSLIRGNEAFF | TGTGCCAGCAGCTTAATTAGAGGGAATGAAGCTTTCTTT
TRBD1 | - | TRBJ1-1 | TRBV18 | CASSPGTGGDRPDEAFF | TGTGCCAGCTCCCCCGGGACAGGGGGCGATCGACCCGATGAAGCTTTCTTT
- | - | TRBJ1-2 | TRBV6-2/TRBV6-3 | CASSLGSQDITNYGYTF | TGTGCCAGCAGCCTCGGGTCACAGGATATTACTAACTATGGCTACACCTTC